This TCR beta chain is drawn from a study of T cells in Graves' hyperthyroidism and ophthalmopathy. Study as a whole: Peripheral blood was drawn at first diagnosis, prior to all treatment.

TCR beta CDR3 region amplification was performed from RNA transcripts. The TCR CDR3 was amplified in a first-round RT-PCR using the HTBI primer set. A single record per CDR3 protein comes from TCRdb applying MiXCR to the multiplex PCR reads. The top ten clones hold around 18% of a sample with about 560,000 distinct CDR3 sequences, over 15% of them seen once. Germline values: CDR1 SGHVS, CDR2 FNYEAQ. The V end was cut by 5 bases, the J end by 1 base, with 14 bases between. The CDR3 is 16 residues long. Study-level results: Blood also showed most of the thyroid clonotypes that were expanded above 0.001. With a median lead of around 6.7 months before onset, the model predicted ophthalmopathy.

The sample holds a few counts of this clonotype. The target antigen is unknown. The PBMCs had their origin in 7.5 to 10 ml of fresh peripheral blood. The gene calls are TRBV7-6 and TRBJ1-4, with no clear D. Sequencing was performed on blood. The TCR comes from a young woman with Graves' hyperthyroidism. The CDR3 sequence is CASSLYVSGTNEKLFF. CDR3 sequence (DNA): TGTGCCAGCAGCCTCTACGTATCGGGAACTAATGAAAAACTGTTTTTT.